The clone carrying this T cell receptor (beta chain) has just one count. TCRdb's table, derived via immunoSEQ multiplex PCR, lists solely in-frame clones and lacks some. The sample holds hundreds of thousands of clones; roughly 86% are singletons and the top ten take 3%. Looked up from germline, CDR1 is SGHTA and CDR2 is FQGNSA. The CDR3 sequence is 15 residues long. Between the trimmed V and J ends, which lost 3 bases and 1 base, there was a span of 7 bases. The entry originates in a study of blood T cell repertoires in COVID-19. Study background: PBMCs, B-cell-depleted T cells, or T cells were the source of the cDNA or gDNA that made up the material.

The clonotype was recovered from a man aged 55 to 69 with acute or convalescent COVID-19. The chain is built from TRBV7-2 and TRBJ2-6; TRBD2 might be the D (5 bases). Sequencing used peripheral blood. CDR3 loop: CASSLGRSGANVLTF. The CDR3 nucleotides are TGTGCCAGCAGCTTGGGGAGATCTGGGGCCAACGTCCTGACTTTC.